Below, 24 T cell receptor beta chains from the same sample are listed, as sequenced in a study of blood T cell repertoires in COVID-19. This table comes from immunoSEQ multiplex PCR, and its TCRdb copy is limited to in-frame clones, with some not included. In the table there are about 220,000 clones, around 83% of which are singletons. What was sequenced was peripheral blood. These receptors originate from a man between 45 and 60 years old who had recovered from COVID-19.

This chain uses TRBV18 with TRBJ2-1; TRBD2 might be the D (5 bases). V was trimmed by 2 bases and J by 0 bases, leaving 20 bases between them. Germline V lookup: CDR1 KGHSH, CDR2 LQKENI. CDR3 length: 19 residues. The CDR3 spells CASSPISSLGVPSYNEQFF. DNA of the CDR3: TGTGCCAGCTCACCAATATCTAGCCTGGGAGTACCCTCCTACAATGAGCAGTTCTTC.

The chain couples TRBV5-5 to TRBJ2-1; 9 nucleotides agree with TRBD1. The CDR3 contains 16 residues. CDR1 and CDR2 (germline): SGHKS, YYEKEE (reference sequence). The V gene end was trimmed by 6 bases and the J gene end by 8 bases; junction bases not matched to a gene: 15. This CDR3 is CASNKLTGTGLHEQFF. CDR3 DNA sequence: TGTGCCAGCAACAAGTTGACCGGGACAGGGTTGCATGAGCAGTTCTTC.

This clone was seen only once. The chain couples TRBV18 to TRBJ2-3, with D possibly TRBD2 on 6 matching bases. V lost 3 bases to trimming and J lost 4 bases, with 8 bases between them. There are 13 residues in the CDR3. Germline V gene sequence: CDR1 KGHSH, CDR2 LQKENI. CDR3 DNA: TGTGCCAGCTCACCCCTAGCGTCAGATACGCAGTATTTT. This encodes CASSPLASDTQYF. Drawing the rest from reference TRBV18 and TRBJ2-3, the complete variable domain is NAGVMQNPRHLVRRRGQEARLRCSPMKGHSHVYWYRQLPEEGLKFMVYLQKENIIDESGMPKERFSAEFPKEGPSILRIQQVVRGDSAAYFCASSPLASDTQYFGPGTRLTVL.

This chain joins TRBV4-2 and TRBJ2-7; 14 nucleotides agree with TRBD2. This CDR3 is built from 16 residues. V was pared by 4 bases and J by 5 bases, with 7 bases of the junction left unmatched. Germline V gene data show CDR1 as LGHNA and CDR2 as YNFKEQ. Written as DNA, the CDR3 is TGTGCCAGCAGCCGAGGGACTAGCGGGAGTTTCCACGAGCAGTACTTC. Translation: CASSRGTSGSFHEQYF.

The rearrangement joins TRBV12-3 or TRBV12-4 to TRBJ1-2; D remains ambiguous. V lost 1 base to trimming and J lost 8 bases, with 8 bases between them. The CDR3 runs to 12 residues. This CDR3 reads CASSLDFLGYTF. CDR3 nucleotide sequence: TGTGCCAGCAGTTTAGACTTTCTAGGCTACACCTTC.

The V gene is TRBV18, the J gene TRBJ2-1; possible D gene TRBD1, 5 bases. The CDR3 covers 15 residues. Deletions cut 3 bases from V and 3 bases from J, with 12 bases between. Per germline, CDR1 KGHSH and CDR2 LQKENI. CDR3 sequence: CASSPSTVLYNEQFF. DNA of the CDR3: TGTGCCAGCTCACCTTCGACAGTCCTCTACAATGAGCAGTTCTTC.

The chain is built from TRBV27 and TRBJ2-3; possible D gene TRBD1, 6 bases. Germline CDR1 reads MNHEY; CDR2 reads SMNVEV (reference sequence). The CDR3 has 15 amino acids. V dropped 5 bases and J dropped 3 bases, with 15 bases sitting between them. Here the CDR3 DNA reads TGTGCCAGCAGTGGTGGGGGCAGGAGTACAGATACGCAGTATTTT. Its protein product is CASSGGGRSTDTQYF.

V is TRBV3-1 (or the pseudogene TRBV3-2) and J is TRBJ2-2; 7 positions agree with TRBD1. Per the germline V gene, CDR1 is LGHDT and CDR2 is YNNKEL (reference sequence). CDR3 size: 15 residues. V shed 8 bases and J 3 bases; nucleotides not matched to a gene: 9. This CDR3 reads CASDKGAPYTGELFF. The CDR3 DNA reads TGTGCCAGCGATAAGGGGGCTCCGTACACCGGGGAGCTGTTTTTT.

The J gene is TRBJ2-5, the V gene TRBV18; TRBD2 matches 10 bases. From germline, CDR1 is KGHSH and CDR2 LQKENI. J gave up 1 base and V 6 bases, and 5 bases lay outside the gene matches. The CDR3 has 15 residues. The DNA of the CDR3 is TGTGCCAGCTCTTCTGGACTAGCGGCCCAAGAGACCCAGTACTTC. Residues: CASSSGLAAQETQYF.

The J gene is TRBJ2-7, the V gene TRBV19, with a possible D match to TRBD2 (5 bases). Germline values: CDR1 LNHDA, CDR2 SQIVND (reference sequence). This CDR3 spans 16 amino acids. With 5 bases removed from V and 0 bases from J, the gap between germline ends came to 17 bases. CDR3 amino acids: CASSPRASGSSYEQYF. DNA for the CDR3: TGTGCCAGTAGTCCTAGGGCCTCGGGAAGCTCCTACGAGCAGTACTTC.

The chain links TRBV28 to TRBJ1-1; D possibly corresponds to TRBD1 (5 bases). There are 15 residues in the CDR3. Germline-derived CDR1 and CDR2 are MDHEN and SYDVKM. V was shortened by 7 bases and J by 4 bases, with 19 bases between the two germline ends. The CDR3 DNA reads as TGTGCCAGCACCCGGAAGGGGTTCGGCTTCACTGAAGCTTTCTTT. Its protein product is CASTRKGFGFTEAFF.

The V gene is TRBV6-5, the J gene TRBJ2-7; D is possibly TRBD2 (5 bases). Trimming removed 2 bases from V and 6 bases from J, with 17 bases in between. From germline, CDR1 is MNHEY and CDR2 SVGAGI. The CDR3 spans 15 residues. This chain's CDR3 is CASSYQRSTRAEQYF. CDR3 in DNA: TGTGCCAGCAGTTACCAGCGGTCGACCCGGGCCGAGCAGTACTTC.

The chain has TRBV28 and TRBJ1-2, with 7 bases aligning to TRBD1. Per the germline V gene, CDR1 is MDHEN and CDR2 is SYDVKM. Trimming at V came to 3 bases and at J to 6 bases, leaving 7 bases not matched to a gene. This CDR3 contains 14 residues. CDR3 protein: CASSLLVQGNGYTF. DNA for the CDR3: TGTGCCAGCAGTTTGTTGGTACAGGGGAATGGCTACACCTTC.

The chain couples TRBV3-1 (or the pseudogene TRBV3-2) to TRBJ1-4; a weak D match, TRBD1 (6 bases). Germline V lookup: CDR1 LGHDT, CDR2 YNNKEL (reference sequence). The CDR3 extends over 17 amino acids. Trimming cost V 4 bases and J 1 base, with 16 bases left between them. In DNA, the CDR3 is TGTGCCAGCAGCCCCCAGGGCAGGGGTAGAACTAATGAAAAACTGTTTTTT. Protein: CASSPQGRGRTNEKLFF.

The CDR3 DNA reads as TGTGCCAGCAGACCCCCCCCGGGGGTAGCGCAAAACACCGGGGAGCTGTTTTTT. This codes for CASRPPPGVAQNTGELFF. The chain employs TRBV28 and TRBJ2-2, with D perhaps TRBD2 (6 bases). V was pared by 6 bases and J by 2 bases, with 22 bases between. Looked up from germline, CDR1 is MDHEN and CDR2 is SYDVKM. This CDR3 region has 18 residues.

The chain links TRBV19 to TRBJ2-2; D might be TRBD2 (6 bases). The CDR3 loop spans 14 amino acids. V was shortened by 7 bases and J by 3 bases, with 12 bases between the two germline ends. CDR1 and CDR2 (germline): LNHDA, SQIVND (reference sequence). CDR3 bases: TGTGCCAGTAATCAGCCGGGGGACACCGGGGAGCTGTTTTTT. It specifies CASNQPGDTGELFF.

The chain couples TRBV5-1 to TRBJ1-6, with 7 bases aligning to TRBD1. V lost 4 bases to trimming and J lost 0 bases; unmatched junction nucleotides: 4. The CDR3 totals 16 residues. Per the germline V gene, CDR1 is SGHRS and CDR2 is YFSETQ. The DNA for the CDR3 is TGCGCCAGCAGCCAAAGGGACAGCTCCTATAATTCACCCCTCCACTTT. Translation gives CASSQRDSSYNSPLHF.

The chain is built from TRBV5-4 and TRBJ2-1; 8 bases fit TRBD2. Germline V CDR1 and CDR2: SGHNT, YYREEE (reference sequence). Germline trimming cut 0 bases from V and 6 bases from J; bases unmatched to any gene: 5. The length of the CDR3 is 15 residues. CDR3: CASSLEGTRGNEQFF. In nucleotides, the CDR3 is TGTGCCAGCAGCTTGGAAGGGACTAGAGGCAATGAGCAGTTCTTC.

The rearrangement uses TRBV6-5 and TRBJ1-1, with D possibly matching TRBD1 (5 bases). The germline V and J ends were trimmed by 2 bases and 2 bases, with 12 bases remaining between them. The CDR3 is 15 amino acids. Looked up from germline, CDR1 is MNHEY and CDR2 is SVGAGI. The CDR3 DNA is TGTGCCAGCAGTTACCTCTCGACAGCCAACACTGAAGCTTTCTTT. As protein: CASSYLSTANTEAFF.

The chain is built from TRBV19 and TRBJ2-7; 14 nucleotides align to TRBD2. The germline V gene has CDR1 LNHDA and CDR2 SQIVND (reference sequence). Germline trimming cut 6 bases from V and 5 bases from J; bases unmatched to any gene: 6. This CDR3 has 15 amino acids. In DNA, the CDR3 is TGTGCCAGTAGCCCCGGGACTAGCGGGAGTAACGAGCAGTACTTC. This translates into CASSPGTSGSNEQYF.

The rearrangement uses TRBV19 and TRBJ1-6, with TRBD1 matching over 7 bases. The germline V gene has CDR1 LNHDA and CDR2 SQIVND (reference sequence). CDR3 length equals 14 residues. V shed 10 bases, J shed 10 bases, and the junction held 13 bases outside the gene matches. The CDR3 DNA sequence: TGTGCCACTCGTCGGACAGGAGGACAATCACCCCTCCACTTT. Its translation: CATRRTGGQSPLHF.

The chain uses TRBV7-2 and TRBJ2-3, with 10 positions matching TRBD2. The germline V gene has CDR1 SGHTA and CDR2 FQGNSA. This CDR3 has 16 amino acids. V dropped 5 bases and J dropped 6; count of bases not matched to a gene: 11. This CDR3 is CASSVELAGGRDTQYF. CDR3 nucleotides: TGTGCCAGCAGCGTAGAATTAGCGGGAGGTCGGGATACGCAGTATTTT. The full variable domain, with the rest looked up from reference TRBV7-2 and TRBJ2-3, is GAGVSQSPSNKVTEKGKDVELRCDPISGHTALYWYRQSLGQGLEFLIYFQGNSAPDKSGLPSDRFSAERTGGSVSTLTIQRTQQEDSAVYLCASSVELAGGRDTQYFGPGTRLTVL.

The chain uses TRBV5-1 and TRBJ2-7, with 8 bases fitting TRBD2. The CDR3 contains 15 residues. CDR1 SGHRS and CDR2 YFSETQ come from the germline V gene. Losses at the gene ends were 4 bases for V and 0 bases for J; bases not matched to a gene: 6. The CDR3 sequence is CASSTSTSVSYEQYF. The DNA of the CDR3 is TGCGCCAGCAGCACCTCGACTAGCGTCTCCTACGAGCAGTACTTC.

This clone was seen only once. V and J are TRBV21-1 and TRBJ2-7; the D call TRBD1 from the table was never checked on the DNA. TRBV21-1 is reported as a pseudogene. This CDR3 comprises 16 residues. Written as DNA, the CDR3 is TGTGCCAGCAGCGGATCGCGGCAGGGTGACTCCTACGAGCAGTACTTC. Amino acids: CASSGSRQGDSYEQYF.